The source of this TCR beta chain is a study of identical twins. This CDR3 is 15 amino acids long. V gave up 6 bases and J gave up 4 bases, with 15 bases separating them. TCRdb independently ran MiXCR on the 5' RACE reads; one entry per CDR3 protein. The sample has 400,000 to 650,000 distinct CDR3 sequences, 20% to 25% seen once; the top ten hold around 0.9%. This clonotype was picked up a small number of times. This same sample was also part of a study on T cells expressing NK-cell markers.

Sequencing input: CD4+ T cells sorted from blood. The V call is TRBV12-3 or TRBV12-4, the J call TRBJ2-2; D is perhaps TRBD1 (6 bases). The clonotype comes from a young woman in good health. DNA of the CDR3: TGTGCCAGCAGCCCCGCACTGGGGGCCACCGGGGAGCTGTTTTTT. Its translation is CASSPALGATGELFF.